Listed here is a single TCR beta chain. Its matching antigen is unknown. Documented treatment: roughly 11-day PBMC culture with coronavirus spike peptide pools or control peptides (ViraFEST assay). Once peptide pools had expanded antigen-specific T cells, ViraFEST sequenced TCRs. There were positive PCR dates ranging from March to December 2020, all predating US Alpha, Beta and Delta variants. The data belong to a study of vaccination and CD4 T cells after COVID-19. Turning to the study itself: Comprising six males and four females, the convalescent participants counted two Hispanic individuals among them.

The V gene's germline CDR1 is SNHLY and CDR2 FYNNEI. Trimming left V 8 bases short and J 1 base short, with 12 bases between. The CDR3 runs 14 residues. Findings and caveats of the study: SARS-CoV-2-reactive clonotypes rose nonsignificantly, with the median going from around 20 to 38.

An Oncomine TCR Beta short-read assay was used to sequence the DNA from cultured CD4+ T cells. TCRdb redid the calling of the PCR reads with MiXCR, one entry per CDR3 protein. The data contain 4,000 to 6,000 distinct CDR3 sequences, around 40% of them seen just once; the ten biggest clones take up about 44%. The chain employs TRBV2 and TRBJ2-1, with D possibly matching TRBD1 (6 bases). The sample was CD4+ T cells from blood, cultured in vitro, taken after SARS-CoV-2 vaccination. The sequence was collected from a human donor who had recovered from COVID-19. The CDR3 sequence is CASHGDKSYNEQFF. The CDR3 nucleotides read TGTGCCAGCCATGGGGACAAATCCTACAATGAGCAGTTCTTC. The full variable domain, in which reference TRBV2 and TRBJ2-1 provide the parts outside the CDR3, is EPEVTQTPSHQVTQMGQEVILRCVPISNHLYFYWYRQILGQKVEFLVSFYNNEISEKSEIFDDQFSVERPDGSNFTLKIRSTKLEDSAMYFCASHGDKSYNEQFFGPGTRLTVL.